A single TCR beta chain is shown here with its context. Its antigen is still unknown. Amplification targeted TCR beta CDR3 regions from RNA transcripts. Initially, a first-round RT-PCR of the TCR CDR3 employed the HTBI primer set. TCRdb used MiXCR to reprocess the multiplex PCR reads, holding one entry per CDR3 protein. The sample lists roughly 420,000 distinct CDR3 sequences; roughly 13% were seen once. Patients were excluded for uncontrolled infection, other autoimmune disease, pregnancy or lactation. Used for diagnoses were clinical symptoms, serum thyroxine and TRAb, thyroid ultrasound and orbital computed tomography. This sample stems from a study of T cells in Graves' hyperthyroidism and ophthalmopathy. Findings and caveats of the study: Most thyroid clonotypes that were expanded above 0.001 also turned up in blood. The model forecast ophthalmopathy, anticipating it by a median around 6.4 months before onset.

Trimming took 5 bases from V and 4 from J, leaving 14 bases between them. Germline V gene data show CDR1 as LNHNV and CDR2 as YYDKDF (reference sequence). The CDR3 is made up of 14 amino acids. The specimen was blood. The V gene is TRBV15, the J gene TRBJ1-1, with a possible D match to TRBD1 (6 bases). This TCR was recovered from a woman between 18 and 29 years old with Graves' hyperthyroidism. Here the CDR3 reads CATSGTGSLTEAFF. The CDR3 DNA sequence: TGTGCCACCAGCGGCACAGGGTCACTCACTGAAGCTTTCTTT.